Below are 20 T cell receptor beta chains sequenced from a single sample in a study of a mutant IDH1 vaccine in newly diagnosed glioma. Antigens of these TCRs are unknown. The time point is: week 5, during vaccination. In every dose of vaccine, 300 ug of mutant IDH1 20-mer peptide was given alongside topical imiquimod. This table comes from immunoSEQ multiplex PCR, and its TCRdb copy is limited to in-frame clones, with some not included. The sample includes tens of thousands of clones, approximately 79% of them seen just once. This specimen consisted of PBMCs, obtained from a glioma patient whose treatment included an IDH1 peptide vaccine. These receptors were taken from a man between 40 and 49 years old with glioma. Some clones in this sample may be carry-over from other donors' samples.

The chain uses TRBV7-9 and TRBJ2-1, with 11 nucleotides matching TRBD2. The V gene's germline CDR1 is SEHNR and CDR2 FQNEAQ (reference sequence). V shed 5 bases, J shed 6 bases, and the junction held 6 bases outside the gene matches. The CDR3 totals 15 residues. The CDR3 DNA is TGTGCCAGCAGCCATCTAGCGGGGGGCCGCAATGAGCAGTTCTTC. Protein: CASSHLAGGRNEQFF.

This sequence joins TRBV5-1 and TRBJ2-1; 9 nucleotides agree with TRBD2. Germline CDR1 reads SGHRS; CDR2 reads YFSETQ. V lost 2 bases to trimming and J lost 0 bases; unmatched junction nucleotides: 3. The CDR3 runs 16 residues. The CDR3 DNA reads TGCGCCAGCAGCTTTAGCGGGGGCAGCTCCTACAATGAGCAGTTCTTC. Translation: CASSFSGGSSYNEQFF.

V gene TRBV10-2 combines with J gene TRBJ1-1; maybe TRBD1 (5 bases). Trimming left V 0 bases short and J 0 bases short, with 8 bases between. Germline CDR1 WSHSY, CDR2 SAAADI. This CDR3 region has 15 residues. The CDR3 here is CASSESTVMNTEAFF. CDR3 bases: TGCGCCAGCAGTGAGTCGACAGTAATGAACACTGAAGCTTTCTTT.

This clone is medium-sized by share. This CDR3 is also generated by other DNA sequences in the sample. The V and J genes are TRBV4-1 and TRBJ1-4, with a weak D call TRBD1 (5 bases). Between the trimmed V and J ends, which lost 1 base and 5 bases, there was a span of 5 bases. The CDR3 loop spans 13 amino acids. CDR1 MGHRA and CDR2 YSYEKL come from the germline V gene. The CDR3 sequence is CASSQGGNEKLFF. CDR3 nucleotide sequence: TGCGCCAGCAGCCAAGGGGGGAATGAAAAACTGTTTTTT.

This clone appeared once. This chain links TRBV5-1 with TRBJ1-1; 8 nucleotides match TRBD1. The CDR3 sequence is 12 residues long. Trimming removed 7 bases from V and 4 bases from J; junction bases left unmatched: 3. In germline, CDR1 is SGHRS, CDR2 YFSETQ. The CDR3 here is CASQDRGTEAFF. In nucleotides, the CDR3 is TGCGCCAGCCAAGACAGGGGCACTGAAGCTTTCTTT.

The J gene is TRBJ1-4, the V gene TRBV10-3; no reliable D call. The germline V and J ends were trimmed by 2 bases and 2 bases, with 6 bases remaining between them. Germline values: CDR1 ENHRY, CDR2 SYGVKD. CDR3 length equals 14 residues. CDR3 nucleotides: TGTGCCATCAGTGAGAGGGCGACTAATGAAAAACTGTTTTTT. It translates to CAISERATNEKLFF.

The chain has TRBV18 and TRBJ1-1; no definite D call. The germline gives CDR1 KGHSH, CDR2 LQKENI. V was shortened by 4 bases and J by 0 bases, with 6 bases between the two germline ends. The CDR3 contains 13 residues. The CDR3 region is CASSLRLNTEAFF. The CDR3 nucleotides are TGTGCCAGCTCACTCCGATTGAACACTGAAGCTTTCTTT. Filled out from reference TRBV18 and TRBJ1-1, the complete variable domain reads NAGVMQNPRHLVRRRGQEARLRCSPMKGHSHVYWYRQLPEEGLKFMVYLQKENIIDESGMPKERFSAEFPKEGPSILRIQQVVRGDSAAYFCASSLRLNTEAFFGQGTRLTVV.

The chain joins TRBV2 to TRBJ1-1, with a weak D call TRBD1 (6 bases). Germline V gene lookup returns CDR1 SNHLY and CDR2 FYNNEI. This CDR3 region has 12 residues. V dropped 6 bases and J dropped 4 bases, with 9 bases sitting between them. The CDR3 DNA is TGTGCCAGCAGACAGGGAGGCACTGAAGCTTTCTTT. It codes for CASRQGGTEAFF. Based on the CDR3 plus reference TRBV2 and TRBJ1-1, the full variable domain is EPEVTQTPSHQVTQMGQEVILRCVPISNHLYFYWYRQILGQKVEFLVSFYNNEISEKSEIFDDQFSVERPDGSNFTLKIRSTKLEDSAMYFCASRQGGTEAFFGQGTRLTVV.

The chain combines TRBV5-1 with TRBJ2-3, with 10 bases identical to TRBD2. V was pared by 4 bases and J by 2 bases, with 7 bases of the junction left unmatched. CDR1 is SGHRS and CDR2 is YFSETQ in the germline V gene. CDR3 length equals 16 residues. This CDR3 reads CASSQQRGGYTDTQYF. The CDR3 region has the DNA TGCGCCAGCAGCCAACAGCGGGGGGGATACACAGATACGCAGTATTTT.

The DNA of the CDR3 is TGTGCCAGCAGCCCCTCGGTGCTCGCCTACGAGCAGTACTTC. Amino acids: CASSPSVLAYEQYF. The chain links TRBV2 to TRBJ2-7; D unresolved. The germline CDR1 and CDR2 sequences are SNHLY and FYNNEI. The CDR3 sequence is 14 residues long. V dropped 6 bases and J dropped 2 bases, with 14 bases sitting between them.

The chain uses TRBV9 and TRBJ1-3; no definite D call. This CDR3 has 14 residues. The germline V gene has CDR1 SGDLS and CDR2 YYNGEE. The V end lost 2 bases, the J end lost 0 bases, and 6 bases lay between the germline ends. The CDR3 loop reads CASSVMYSGNTIYF. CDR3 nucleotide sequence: TGTGCCAGCAGCGTTATGTACTCTGGAAACACCATATATTTT.

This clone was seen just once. The CDR3 bases are TGTGCCAGTAGTATTGAGCGATACAATGAGCAGTTCTTC. Translation gives CASSIERYNEQFF. V gene TRBV19 combines with J gene TRBJ2-1; D not certain. This CDR3 spans 13 amino acids. From germline, CDR1 is LNHDA and CDR2 SQIVND (reference sequence). Trimming removed 3 bases at V and 4 bases at J, with 7 bases between.

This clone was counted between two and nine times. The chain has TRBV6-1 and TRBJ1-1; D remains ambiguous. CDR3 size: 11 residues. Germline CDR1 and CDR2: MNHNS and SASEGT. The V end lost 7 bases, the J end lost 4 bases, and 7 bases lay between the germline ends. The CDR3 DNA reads TGTGCCAGCATGGCGGCCACTGAAGCTTTCTTT. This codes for CASMAATEAFF.

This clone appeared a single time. This CDR3 is CAWSRTAYNSPLHF. The CDR3 nucleotides are TGTGCCTGGAGCCGGACAGCCTATAATTCACCCCTCCACTTT. This chain connects TRBV30 to TRBJ1-6, with D maybe TRBD1 (6 bases). Germline CDR1 GTSNPN, CDR2 SVGIG (reference sequence). Trimming shortened V by 3 bases and J by 2 bases, and 8 bases separated the two germline ends. This CDR3 region has 14 residues.

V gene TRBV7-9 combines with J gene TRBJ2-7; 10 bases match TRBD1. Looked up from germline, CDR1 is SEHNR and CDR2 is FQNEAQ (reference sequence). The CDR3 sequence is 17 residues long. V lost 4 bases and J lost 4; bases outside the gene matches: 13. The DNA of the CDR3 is TGTGCCAGCAGCTCGGGACAGGGGTTTCTCGGCGAGTACGAGCAGTACTTC. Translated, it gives CASSSGQGFLGEYEQYF. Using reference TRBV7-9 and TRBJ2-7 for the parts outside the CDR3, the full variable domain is DTGVSQNPRHKITKRGQNVTFRCDPISEHNRLYWYRQTLGQGPEFLTYFQNEAQLEKSRLLSDRFSAERPKGSFSTLEIQRTEQGDSAMYLCASSSGQGFLGEYEQYFGPGTRLTVT.

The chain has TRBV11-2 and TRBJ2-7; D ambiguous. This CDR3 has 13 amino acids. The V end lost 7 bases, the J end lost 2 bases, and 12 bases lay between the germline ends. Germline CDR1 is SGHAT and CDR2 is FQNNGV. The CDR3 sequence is CASTPPGAYEQYF. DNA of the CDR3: TGTGCCAGCACCCCACCTGGGGCCTACGAGCAGTACTTC. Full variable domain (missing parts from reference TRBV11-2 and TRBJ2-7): EAGVAQSPRYKIIEKRQSVAFWCNPISGHATLYWYQQILGQGPKLLIQFQNNGVVDDSQLPKDRFSAERLKGVDSTLKIQPAKLEDSAVYLCASTPPGAYEQYFGPGTRLTVT.

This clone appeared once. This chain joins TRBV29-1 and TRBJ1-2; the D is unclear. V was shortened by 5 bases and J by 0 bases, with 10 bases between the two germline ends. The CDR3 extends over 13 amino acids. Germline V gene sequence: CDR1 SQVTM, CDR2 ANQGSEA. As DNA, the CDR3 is TGCAGCGTTCGTACCGGTCCTAACTATGGCTACACCTTC. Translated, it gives CSVRTGPNYGYTF. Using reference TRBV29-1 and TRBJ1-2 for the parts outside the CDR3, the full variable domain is SAVISQKPSRDICQRGTSLTIQCQVDSQVTMMFWYRQQPGQSLTLIATANQGSEATYESGFVIDKFPISRPNLTFSTLTVSNMSPEDSSIYLCSVRTGPNYGYTFGSGTRLTVV.

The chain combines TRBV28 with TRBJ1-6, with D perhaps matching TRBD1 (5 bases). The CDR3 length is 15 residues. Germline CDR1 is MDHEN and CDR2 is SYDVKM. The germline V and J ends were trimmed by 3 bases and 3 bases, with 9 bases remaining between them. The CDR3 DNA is TGTGCCAGCAGTTTCAGGGTTCTCTATAATTCACCCCTCCACTTT. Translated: CASSFRVLYNSPLHF.

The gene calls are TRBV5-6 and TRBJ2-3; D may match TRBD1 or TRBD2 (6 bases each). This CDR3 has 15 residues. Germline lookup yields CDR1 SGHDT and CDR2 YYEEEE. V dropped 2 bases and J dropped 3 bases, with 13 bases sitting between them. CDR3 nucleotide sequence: TGTGCCAGCAGCTTAAGGAGGGGGGCTACAGATACGCAGTATTTT. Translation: CASSLRRGATDTQYF.

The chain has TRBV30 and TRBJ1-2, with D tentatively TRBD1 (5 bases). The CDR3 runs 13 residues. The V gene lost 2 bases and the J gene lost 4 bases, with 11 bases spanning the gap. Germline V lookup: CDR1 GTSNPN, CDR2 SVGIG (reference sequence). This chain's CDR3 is CAWSSSGIYGYTF. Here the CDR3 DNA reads TGTGCCTGGAGTAGTTCAGGGATCTATGGCTACACCTTC.